This T cell receptor (beta chain) comes out of a study of blood T cell repertoires in COVID-19. Study-wide background: Specimens from acute and convalescent COVID-19 originated in the United States, Italy and Spain. PBMCs, B-cell-depleted T cells, or T cells provided the cDNA or gDNA that made up the material.

This clone was found once. In the source study's methods: Amplification of reference gene primers provided the estimated nucleated cell counts. Sequencing used immunoSEQ multiplex PCR; TCRdb keeps in-frame clones, though not all of them. D and trimming come from the DNA, and the V and J calls and clone size come from that table. The table has some 66,000 clones, about 90% seen once. The CDR3 extends over 14 amino acids. V was pared by 1 base and J by 7 bases, with 10 bases between. CDR1 is SGHVS, CDR2 FQNEAQ, per germline. The source of this sequence is a human donor in a cohort sampled during active COVID-19. Specimen: peripheral blood. V is TRBV7-8 and J is TRBJ2-2; D is possibly TRBD1 (5 bases). CDR3 loop: CASSLEGPGGELFF. In DNA, the CDR3 is TGTGCCAGCAGCTTAGAGGGGCCAGGCGGGGAGCTGTTTTTT.